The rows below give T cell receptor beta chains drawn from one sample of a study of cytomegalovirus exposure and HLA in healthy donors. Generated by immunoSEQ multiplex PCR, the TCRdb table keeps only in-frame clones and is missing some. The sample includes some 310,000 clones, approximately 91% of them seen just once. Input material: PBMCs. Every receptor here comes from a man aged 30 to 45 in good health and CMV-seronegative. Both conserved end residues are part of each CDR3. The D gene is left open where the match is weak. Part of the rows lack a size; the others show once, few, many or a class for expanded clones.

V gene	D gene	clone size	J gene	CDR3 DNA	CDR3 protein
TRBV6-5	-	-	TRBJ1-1	TGTGCCAGCAGTTACTCGCGGGGGTGGGCCTCCACTGAAGCTTTCTTT	CASSYSRGWASTEAFF
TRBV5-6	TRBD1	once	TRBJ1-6	TGTGCCAGCAGCTCGCGATACATCTGGGACAGAGTTTCACCCCTCCACTTT	CASSSRYIWDRVSPLHF
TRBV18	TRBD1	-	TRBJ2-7	TGTGCCAGCTCACCGCGGGACAGGGGAAACGAGCAGTACTTC	CASSPRDRGNEQYF
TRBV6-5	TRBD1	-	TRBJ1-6	TGTGCCAGCAGTTACACCGGGACAGGGGTTTCACCCCTCCACTTT	CASSYTGTGVSPLHF
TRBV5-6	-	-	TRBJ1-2	TGTGCCAGCAGCTACGCTACAGAAGTCGACAGCTACACCTTC	CASSYATEVDSYTF
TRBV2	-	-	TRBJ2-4	TGTGCCGGTTACAGCTTAGCCAAAAACATTCAGTACTTC	CAGYSLAKNIQYF
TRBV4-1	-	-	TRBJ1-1	TGCGCCAGCAGCCAAACAGAGAGATTGAACACTGAAGCTTTCTTT	CASSQTERLNTEAFF
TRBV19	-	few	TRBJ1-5	TGTGCCAGTAGTATAATGAGGTTGGGCGGGGGCGTCAATCAGCCCCAGCATTTT	CASSIMRLGGGVNQPQHF
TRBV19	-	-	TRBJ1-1	TGTGCCAGTTTTCCACGGGGTTTGAACACTGAAGCTTTCTTT	CASFPRGLNTEAFF
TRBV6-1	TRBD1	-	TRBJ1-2	TGTGCCAGCAGTGAAGGGACAGGGGTAGGCTACACCTTC	CASSEGTGVGYTF
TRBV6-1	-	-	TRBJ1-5	TGTGCCAGCAGTGACAGGGGAAGCAATCAGCCCCAGCATTTT	CASSDRGSNQPQHF
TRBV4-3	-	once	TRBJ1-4	TGCGCCAGCAGCCAAGTAGATTCATCAAATGAAAAACTGTTTTTT	CASSQVDSSNEKLFF
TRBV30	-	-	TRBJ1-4	TGTGCCTGGAGCTCACCCGCGATCGCAACTAATGAAAAACTGTTTTTT	CAWSSPAIATNEKLFF
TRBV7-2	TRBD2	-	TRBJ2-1	TGTGCCAGCAGCCTCGGACTAGCGGGGGGTTCCTACAATGAGCAGTTCTTC	CASSLGLAGGSYNEQFF
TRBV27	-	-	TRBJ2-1	TGTGCCAGCAGTTTAACAGGGAGGGGTAGGTACAATGAGCAGTTCTTC	CASSLTGRGRYNEQFF
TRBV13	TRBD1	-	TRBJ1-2	TGTGCCAGCAGCATCCGGGACAGTAGTTATGGCTACACCTTC	CASSIRDSSYGYTF
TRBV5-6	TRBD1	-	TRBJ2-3	TGTGCCAGCAGCCCCGGGACAGGAGACACAGATACGCAGTATTTT	CASSPGTGDTDTQYF
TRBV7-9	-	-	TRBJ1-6	TGTGCCAGCAGCTTCGGACAGCTCAAGGATTCACCCCTCCACTTT	CASSFGQLKDSPLHF
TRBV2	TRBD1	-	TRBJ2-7	TGTGCCAGCAGATACTTCGGGACAGTTTCCTACGAGCAGTACTTC	CASRYFGTVSYEQYF
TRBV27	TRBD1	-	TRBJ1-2	TGTGCCAGCAGTTCCGGACAGGGGTTTTACGGCTACACCTTC	CASSSGQGFYGYTF
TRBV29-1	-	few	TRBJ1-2	TGCAGCGTTGCGTTCGATATAGCTGGCTACACCTTC	CSVAFDIAGYTF
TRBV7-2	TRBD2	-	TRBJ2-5	TGTGCCAGCAGCTTAGCCATAGCGGGGGGGCTTGGCCTCCAGTACTTC	CASSLAIAGGLGLQYF
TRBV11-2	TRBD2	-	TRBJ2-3	TGTGCCAGCAGCTTAGAGACTAGCGGGGCCACAGATACGCAGTATTTT	CASSLETSGATDTQYF
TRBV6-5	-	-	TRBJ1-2	TGTGCCAGCAGTTACAGGGCAGGGTACTATGGCTACACCTTC	CASSYRAGYYGYTF
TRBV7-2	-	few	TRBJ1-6	TGTGCCAGCAGCTCCACGGGACTCTATAATTCACCCCTCCACTTT	CASSSTGLYNSPLHF
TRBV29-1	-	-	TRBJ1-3	TGCAGCGTTGAAGGCAGCTCTGGAAACACCATATATTTT	CSVEGSSGNTIYF
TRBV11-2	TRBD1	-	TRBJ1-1	TGTGCCAGCAGCTTAGGTTGGGGACAGGGGATGGAAGCTTTCTTT	CASSLGWGQGMEAFF
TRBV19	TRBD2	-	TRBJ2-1	TGTGCCAGTAAGACTAGCGGGGGGATCTACAATGAGCAGTTCTTC	CASKTSGGIYNEQFF
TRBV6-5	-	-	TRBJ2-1	TGTGCCAGCAGTCTCTACCTTCGAAATGAGCAGTTCTTC	CASSLYLRNEQFF
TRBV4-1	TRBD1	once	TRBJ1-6	TGCGCCAGCACTTCGACAGGGCGAAATTCACCCCTCCACTTT	CASTSTGRNSPLHF
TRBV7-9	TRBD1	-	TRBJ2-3	TGTGCCAGCAGCCCACTCACAGGGGGCAGCTCAGATACGCAGTATTTT	CASSPLTGGSSDTQYF
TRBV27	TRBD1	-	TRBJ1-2	TGTGCCAGCAGTTTATCGGCAGGGGGCGGCTATGGCTACACCTTC	CASSLSAGGGYGYTF
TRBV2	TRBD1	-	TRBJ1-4	TGTGCCAGCAGAAGGGACAGGGGGTATAATGAAAAACTGTTTTTT	CASRRDRGYNEKLFF
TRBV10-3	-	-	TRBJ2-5	TGTGCCATCAGTCTAGATGGGGGCCCAGAGACCCAGTACTTC	CAISLDGGPETQYF
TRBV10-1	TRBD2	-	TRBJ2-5	TGCGCCAGCAGTGAGTCAAGTGGGGCGGGGGGCGAGCAAGAGACCCAGTACTTC	CASSESSGAGGEQETQYF
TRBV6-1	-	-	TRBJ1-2	TGTGCCAGCAACCCGACAGGACTTTATGGCTACACCTTC	CASNPTGLYGYTF
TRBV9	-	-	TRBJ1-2	TGTGCCAGCAGCGTAGGGGGAGGAGGCCCTGGCTACACCTTC	CASSVGGGGPGYTF
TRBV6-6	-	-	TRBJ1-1	TGTGCCAGCAGTACCCGCAGGGAAGCGAACACTGAAGCTTTCTTT	CASSTRREANTEAFF
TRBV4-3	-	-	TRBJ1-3	TGCGCCAGCAGCCAGGGGACCAGGGGATCTGGAAACACCATATATTTT	CASSQGTRGSGNTIYF
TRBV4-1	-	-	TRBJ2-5	TGCGCCAGCAGCCCCATGGCTTCGAGCGGCCAAGAGACCCAGTACTTC	CASSPMASSGQETQYF
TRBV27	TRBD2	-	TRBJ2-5	TGTGCCAGCAGTTTATTAGGGGCAATAGCGGGGACGTTAGGACAAGAGACCCAGTACTTC	CASSLLGAIAGTLGQETQYF
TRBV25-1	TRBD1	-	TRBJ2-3	TGTGCCAGCAGTGCTGCCGGGACAGGGTTCACAGATACGCAGTATTTT	CASSAAGTGFTDTQYF
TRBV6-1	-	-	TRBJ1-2	TGTGCCAGCAGTGAATTTCCAGGGAACTATGGCTACACCTTC	CASSEFPGNYGYTF
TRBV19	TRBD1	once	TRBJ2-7	TGTGCCAGTAGTGGTCCGGGACAGGCGTCCTACGAGCAGTACTTC	CASSGPGQASYEQYF
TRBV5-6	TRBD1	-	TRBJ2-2	TGTGCCAGCAGCTTTGGGACAGGGGGTTTGTCCGGGGAGCTGTTTTTT	CASSFGTGGLSGELFF
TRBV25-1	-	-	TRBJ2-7	TGTGCCAGCAGTGAGAAGGGGACTTTCTCCTACGAGCAGTACTTC	CASSEKGTFSYEQYF
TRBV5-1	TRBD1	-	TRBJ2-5	TGCGCCAGCTCCGGGACAGGGGGTTGGGAGACCCAGTACTTC	CASSGTGGWETQYF
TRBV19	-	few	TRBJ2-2	TGTGCCACTATAGCGGATAACGGGGAGCTGTTTTTT	CATIADNGELFF
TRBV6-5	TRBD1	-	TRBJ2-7	TGTGCCAGCAGTCCTTTCGGACAGGGAGCCTACGAGCAGTACTTC	CASSPFGQGAYEQYF
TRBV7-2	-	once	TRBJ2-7	TGTGCCAGCAGCCTCGGACAAATCGATGGATCCTACGAGCAGTACTTC	CASSLGQIDGSYEQYF
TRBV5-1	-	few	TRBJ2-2	TGCGCCAGCAGCTTGGATCCTACCGGGGAGCTGTTTTTT	CASSLDPTGELFF
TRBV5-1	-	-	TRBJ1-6	TGCGCCAGCAGCTTGGACAGCAAGAATTCACCCCTCCACTTT	CASSLDSKNSPLHF
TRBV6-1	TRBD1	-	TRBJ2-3	TGTGCGGGGACAGGGGCCACAGATACGCAGTATTTT	CAGTGATDTQYF
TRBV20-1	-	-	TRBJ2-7	TGCAGTGCTAGATGGGGCCACGAGCAGTACTTC	CSARWGHEQYF
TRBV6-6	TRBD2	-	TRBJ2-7	TGTGCCAGCAGTTACTCTAGCGGGAACTACGAGCAGTACTTC	CASSYSSGNYEQYF
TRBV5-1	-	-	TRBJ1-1	TGCGCCAGCAGGGACGACAGGTGGAACACTGAAGCTTTCTTT	CASRDDRWNTEAFF
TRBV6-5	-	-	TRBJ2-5	TGTGCCAGCAGTCGTTCCCTTCGGGAGACCCAGTACTTC	CASSRSLRETQYF